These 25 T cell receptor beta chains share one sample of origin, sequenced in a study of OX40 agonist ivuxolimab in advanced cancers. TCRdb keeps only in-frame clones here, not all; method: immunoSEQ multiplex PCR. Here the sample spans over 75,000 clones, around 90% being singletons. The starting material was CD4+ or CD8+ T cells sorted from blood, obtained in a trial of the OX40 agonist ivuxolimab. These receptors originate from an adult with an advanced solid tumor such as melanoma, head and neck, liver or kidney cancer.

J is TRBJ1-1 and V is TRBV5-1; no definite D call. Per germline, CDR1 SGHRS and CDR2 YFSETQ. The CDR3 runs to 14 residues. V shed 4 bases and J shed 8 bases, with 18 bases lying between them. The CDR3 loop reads CASSTDRALGEAFF. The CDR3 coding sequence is TGCGCCAGCAGCACCGACCGGGCCCTGGGGGAAGCTTTCTTT.

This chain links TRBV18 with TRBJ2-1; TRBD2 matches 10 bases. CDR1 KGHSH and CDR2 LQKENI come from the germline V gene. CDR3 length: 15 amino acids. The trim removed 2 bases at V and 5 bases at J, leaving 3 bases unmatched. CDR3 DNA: TGTGCCAGCTCACCAAGGCTAGCGGGAGACAATGAGCAGTTCTTC. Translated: CASSPRLAGDNEQFF. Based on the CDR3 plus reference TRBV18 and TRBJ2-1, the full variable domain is NAGVMQNPRHLVRRRGQEARLRCSPMKGHSHVYWYRQLPEEGLKFMVYLQKENIIDESGMPKERFSAEFPKEGPSILRIQQVVRGDSAAYFCASSPRLAGDNEQFFGPGTRLTVL.

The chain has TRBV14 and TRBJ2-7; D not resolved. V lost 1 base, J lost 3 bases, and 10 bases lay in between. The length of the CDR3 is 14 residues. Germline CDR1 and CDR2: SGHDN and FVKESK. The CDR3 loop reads CASSQAVTFYEQYF. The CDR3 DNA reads TGTGCCAGCAGCCAAGCCGTCACCTTCTACGAGCAGTACTTC.

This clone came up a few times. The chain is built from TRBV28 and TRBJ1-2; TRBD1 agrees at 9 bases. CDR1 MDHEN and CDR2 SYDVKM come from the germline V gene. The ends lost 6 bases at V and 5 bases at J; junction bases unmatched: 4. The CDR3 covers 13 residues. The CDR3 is CASRTGQGYGYTF. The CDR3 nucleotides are TGTGCCAGCAGAACAGGACAGGGGTATGGCTACACCTTC.

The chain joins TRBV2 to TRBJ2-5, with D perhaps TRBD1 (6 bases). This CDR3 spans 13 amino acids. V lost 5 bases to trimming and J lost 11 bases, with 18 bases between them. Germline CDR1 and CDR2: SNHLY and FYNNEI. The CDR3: CASSTNRDEEQYF. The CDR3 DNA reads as TGTGCCAGCAGTACGAACAGGGATGAGGAGCAGTACTTC.

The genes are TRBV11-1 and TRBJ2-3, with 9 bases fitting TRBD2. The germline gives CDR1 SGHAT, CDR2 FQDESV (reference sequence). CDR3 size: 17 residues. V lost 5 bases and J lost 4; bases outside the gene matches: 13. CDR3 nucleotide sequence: TGTGCCAGCAGCCCGCGACTAGCGGCGAGCTCCCCAGATACGCAGTATTTT. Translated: CASSPRLAASSPDTQYF.

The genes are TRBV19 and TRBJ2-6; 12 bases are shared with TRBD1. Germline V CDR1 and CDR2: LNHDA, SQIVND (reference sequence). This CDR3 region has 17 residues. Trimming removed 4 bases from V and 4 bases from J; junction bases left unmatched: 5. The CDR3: CASSNRDRGLGANVLTF. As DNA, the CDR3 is TGTGCCAGTAGTAATCGGGACAGGGGGCTGGGGGCCAACGTCCTGACTTTC.

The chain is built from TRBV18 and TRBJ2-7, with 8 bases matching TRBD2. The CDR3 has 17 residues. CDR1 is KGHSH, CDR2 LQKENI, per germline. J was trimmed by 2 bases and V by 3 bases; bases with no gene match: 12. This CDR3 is CASSPPLSGSQAYEQYF. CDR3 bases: TGTGCCAGCTCACCTCCCTTAAGCGGGAGTCAAGCCTACGAGCAGTACTTC. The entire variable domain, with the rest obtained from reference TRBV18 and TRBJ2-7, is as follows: NAGVMQNPRHLVRRRGQEARLRCSPMKGHSHVYWYRQLPEEGLKFMVYLQKENIIDESGMPKERFSAEFPKEGPSILRIQQVVRGDSAAYFCASSPPLSGSQAYEQYFGPGTRLTVT.

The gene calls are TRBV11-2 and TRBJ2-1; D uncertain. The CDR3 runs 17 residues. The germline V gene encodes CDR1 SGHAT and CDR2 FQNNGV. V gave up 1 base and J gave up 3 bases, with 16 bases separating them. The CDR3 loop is CASSLVDPFLVYNEQFF. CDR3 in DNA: TGTGCCAGCAGCTTAGTGGATCCGTTCCTAGTCTACAATGAGCAGTTCTTC.

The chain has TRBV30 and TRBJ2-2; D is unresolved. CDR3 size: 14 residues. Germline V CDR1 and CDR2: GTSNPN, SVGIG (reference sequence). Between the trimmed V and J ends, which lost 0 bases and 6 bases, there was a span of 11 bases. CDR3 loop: CAWSVGAGAGELFF. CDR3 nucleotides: TGTGCCTGGAGTGTAGGAGCTGGGGCCGGGGAGCTGTTTTTT.

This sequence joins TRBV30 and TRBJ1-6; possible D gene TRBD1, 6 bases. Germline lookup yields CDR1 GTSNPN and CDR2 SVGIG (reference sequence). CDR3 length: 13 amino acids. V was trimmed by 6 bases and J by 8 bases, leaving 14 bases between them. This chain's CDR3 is CACQWTVDSPLHF. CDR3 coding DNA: TGTGCCTGCCAATGGACAGTGGATTCACCCCTCCACTTT.

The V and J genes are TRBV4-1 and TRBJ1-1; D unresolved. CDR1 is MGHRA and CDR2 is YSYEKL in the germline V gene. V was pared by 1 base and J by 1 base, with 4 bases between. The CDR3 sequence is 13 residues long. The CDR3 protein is CASSQAWNTEAFF. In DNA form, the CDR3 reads TGCGCCAGCAGCCAAGCCTGGAACACTGAAGCTTTCTTT.

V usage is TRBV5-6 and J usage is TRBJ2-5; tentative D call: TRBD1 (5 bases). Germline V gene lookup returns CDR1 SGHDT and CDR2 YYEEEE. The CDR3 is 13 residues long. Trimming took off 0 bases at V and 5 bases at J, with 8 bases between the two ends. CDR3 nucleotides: TGTGCCAGCAGCTTGGATAGACAGGAGACCCAGTACTTC. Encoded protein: CASSLDRQETQYF. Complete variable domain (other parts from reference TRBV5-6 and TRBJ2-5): DAGVTQSPTHLIKTRGQQVTLRCSPKSGHDTVSWYQQALGQGPQFIFQYYEEEERQRGNFPDRFSGHQFPNYSSELNVNALLLGDSALYLCASSLDRQETQYFGPGTRLLVL.

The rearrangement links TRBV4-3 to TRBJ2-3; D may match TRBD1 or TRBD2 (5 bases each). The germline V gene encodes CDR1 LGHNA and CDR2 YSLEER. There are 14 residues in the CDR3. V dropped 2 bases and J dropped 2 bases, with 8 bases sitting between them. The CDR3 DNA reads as TGCGCCAGCAGCCAAACGGGGCCCACAGATACGCAGTATTTT. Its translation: CASSQTGPTDTQYF.

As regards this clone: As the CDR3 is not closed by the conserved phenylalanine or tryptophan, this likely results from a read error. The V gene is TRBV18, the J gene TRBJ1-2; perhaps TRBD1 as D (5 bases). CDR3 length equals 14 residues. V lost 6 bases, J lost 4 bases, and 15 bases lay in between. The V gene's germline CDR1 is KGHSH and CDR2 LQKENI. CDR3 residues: CASSTGAQSYGYTL. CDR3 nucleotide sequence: TGTGCCAGCTCCACAGGCGCGCAAAGCTATGGCTACACCCTC.

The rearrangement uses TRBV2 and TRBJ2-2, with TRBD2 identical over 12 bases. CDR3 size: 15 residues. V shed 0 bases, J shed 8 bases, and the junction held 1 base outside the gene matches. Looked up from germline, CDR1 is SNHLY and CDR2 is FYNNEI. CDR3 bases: TGTGCCAGCAGTGAAGCCGGGACTAGCGGGGGGGAGCTGTTTTTT. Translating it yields CASSEAGTSGGELFF.

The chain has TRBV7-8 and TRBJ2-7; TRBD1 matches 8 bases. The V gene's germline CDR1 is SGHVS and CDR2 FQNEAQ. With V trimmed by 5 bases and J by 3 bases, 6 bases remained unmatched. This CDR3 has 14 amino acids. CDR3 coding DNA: TGTGCCAGCAGCCAGACAGGGGCAAACTACGAGCAGTACTTC. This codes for CASSQTGANYEQYF.

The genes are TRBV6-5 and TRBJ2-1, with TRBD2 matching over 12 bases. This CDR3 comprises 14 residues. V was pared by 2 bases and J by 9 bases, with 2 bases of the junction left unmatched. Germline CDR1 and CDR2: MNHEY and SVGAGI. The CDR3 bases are TGTGCCAGCAGTTACGCTAGCGGGAGGGGTGAGCAGTTCTTC. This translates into CASSYASGRGEQFF.

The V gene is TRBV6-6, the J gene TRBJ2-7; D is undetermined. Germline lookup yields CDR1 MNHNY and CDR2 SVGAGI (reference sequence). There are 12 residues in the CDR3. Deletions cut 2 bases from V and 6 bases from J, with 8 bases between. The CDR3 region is CASSYTQAEQYF. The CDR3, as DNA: TGTGCCAGCAGTTACACGCAGGCCGAGCAGTACTTC.

DNA for the CDR3: TGTGCCAGGGCCGATACCGGTCAGGGGCGGACAGATACGCAGTATTTT. Its protein product is CARADTGQGRTDTQYF. The chain recombines TRBV2 with TRBJ2-3; a possible D gene is TRBD1 (6 bases). The CDR3 contains 16 residues. CDR1 is SNHLY, CDR2 FYNNEI, per germline. The V end lost 9 bases, the J end lost 3 bases, and 22 bases lay between the germline ends.

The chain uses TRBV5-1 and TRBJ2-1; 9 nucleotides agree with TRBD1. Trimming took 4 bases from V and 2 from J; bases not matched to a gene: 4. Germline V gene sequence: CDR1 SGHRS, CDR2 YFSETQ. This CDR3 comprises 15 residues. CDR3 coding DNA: TGCGCCAGCAGCCTGGGACAGGGAACCTACAATGAGCAGTTCTTC. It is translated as CASSLGQGTYNEQFF.

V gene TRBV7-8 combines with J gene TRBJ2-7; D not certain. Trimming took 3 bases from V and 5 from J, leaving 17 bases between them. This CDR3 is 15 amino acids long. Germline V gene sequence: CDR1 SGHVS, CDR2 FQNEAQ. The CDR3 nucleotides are TGTGCCAGCAGCTTGGCGCAGTGGAAAGTACACGAGCAGTACTTC. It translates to CASSLAQWKVHEQYF.

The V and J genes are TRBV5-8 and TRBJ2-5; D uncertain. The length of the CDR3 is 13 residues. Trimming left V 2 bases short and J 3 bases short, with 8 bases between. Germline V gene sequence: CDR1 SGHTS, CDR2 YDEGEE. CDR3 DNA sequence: TGTGCCAGCAGCTTCGGAGTGAAAGAGACCCAGTACTTC. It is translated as CASSFGVKETQYF.

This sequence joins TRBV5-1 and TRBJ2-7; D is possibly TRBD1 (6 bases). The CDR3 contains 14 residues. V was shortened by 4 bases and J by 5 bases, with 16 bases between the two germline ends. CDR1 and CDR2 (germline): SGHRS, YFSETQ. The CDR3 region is CASSLGQGSHEQYF. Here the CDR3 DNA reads TGCGCCAGCAGCCTCGGGCAGGGGTCCCACGAGCAGTACTTC. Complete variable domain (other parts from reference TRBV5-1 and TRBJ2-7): KAGVTQTPRYLIKTRGQQVTLSCSPISGHRSVSWYQQTPGQGLQFLFEYFSETQRNKGNFPGRFSGRQFSNSRSEMNVSTLELGDSALYLCASSLGQGSHEQYFGPGTRLTVT.

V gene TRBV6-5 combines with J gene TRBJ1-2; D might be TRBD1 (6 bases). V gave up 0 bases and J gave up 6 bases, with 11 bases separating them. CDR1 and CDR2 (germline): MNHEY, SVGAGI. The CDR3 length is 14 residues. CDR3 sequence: CASSYSRDNNGYTF. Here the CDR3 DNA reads TGTGCCAGCAGTTACTCGCGGGACAATAATGGCTACACCTTC.